The entry below describes one T cell receptor (beta chain). Its target is unknown. This sample stems from a study of cytomegalovirus exposure and HLA in healthy donors. Germline V gene sequence: CDR1 MDHEN, CDR2 SYDVKM. This CDR3 is 15 amino acids long. V lost 6 bases, J lost 3 bases, and 9 bases stayed unmatched. Broader study findings: It was likely that a cluster of highly shared sequence variants was a sequencing artifact.

Donors showed nominal health when sampled, although they likely had unrecorded immune exposures. Both 60 Vbeta primers and 13 Jbeta primers went into the PCR. Generated by immunoSEQ multiplex PCR, the TCRdb table keeps only in-frame clones and is missing some. The listing records tens of thousands of clones. The rearrangement uses TRBV28 and TRBJ2-7, with 9 positions matching TRBD2. This clonotype was obtained from a man aged 35 to 55 in good health and CMV-seropositive. Sequencing was performed on PBMCs. This CDR3 reads CASRPAWREGYEQYF. CDR3 DNA: TGTGCCAGCAGACCCGCCTGGCGGGAGGGCTACGAGCAGTACTTC. The full variable domain, its missing parts supplied by reference TRBV28 and TRBJ2-7, is DVKVTQSSRYLVKRTGEKVFLECVQDMDHENMFWYRQDPGLGLRLIYFSYDVKMKEKGDIPEGYSVSREKKERFSLILESASTNQTSMYLCASRPAWREGYEQYFGPGTRLTVT.